A few counts support the clone carrying this T cell receptor (beta chain). The entry originates in a study of blood T cell repertoires in COVID-19. Trimming pared 2 bases from V and 9 bases from J, leaving 17 bases between. Germline CDR1 is SGHDN and CDR2 is FVKESK. The CDR3 covers 14 residues. Repertoires were generated with immunoSEQ multiplex PCR, while TCRdb's copy carries only in-frame clones and drops some. The sample includes roughly 250,000 clones, approximately 86% of them seen just once. The genes are TRBV14 and TRBJ2-7; D call uncertain. The sequence derives from a woman older than 75 with active or convalescent COVID-19. The source material was peripheral blood. The CDR3 nucleotides are TGTGCCAGCAGCCAATATGCGTCAGCGCTAGGGCAGTACTTC. This codes for CASSQYASALGQYF.